The 19 T cell receptor beta chains listed next were all sequenced from one sample in a study of T cell responses to AZD1222 COVID-19 vaccine. TCRdb's copy holds only in-frame clones and misses some; the assay was immunoSEQ multiplex PCR. The sample holds about 92,000 clones, around 90% seen once. The sample here was peripheral blood, taken on day 0 of AZD1222 vaccination. These receptors all come from an adult in good health.

The gene calls are TRBV19 and TRBJ2-3, with 11 bases matching TRBD2. V dropped 3 bases and J dropped 1; count of bases not matched to a gene: 6. CDR1 LNHDA and CDR2 SQIVND come from the germline V gene (reference sequence). The CDR3 is 17 residues long. The CDR3 DNA follows: TGTGCCAGTAGTATCCCCCTACTAGCGGGGGGCACAGATACGCAGTATTTT. This gives the protein CASSIPLLAGGTDTQYF.

The rearrangement joins TRBV10-3 to TRBJ2-3, with D maybe TRBD1 (5 bases). Trimming removed 6 bases at V and 1 base at J, with 8 bases between. The CDR3 totals 13 residues. Per the germline V gene, CDR1 is ENHRY and CDR2 is SYGVKD. CDR3: CAIRGAGTDTQYF. CDR3 DNA: TGTGCCATCAGAGGGGCTGGCACAGATACGCAGTATTTT.

V and J are TRBV9 and TRBJ2-5, with 7 bases identical to TRBD2. Per germline, CDR1 SGDLS and CDR2 YYNGEE. Losses at the gene ends were 0 bases for V and 5 bases for J; bases not matched to a gene: 7. This CDR3 spans 15 amino acids. The CDR3 reads CASSVAGEGWETQYF. The CDR3 region has the DNA TGTGCCAGCAGCGTAGCGGGGGAGGGTTGGGAGACCCAGTACTTC.

The chain couples TRBV6-5 to TRBJ2-3; TRBD1 matches 9 bases. Germline V gene data show CDR1 as MNHEY and CDR2 as SVGAGI. The CDR3 sequence is 16 residues long. With V trimmed by 0 bases and J by 8 bases, 9 bases remained unmatched. CDR3 sequence: CASSYSVGQGWATQYF. Written as DNA, the CDR3 is TGTGCCAGCAGTTACTCAGTGGGACAGGGATGGGCTACGCAGTATTTT.

The chain carries TRBV7-2 and TRBJ2-2; TRBD2 agrees at 12 bases. V lost 6 bases, J lost 0 bases, and 11 bases stayed unmatched. The length of the CDR3 is 19 residues. Germline V gene sequence: CDR1 SGHTA, CDR2 FQGNSA. The CDR3 DNA follows: TGTGCCAGCAGGCCCCCGCTGACTAGCGGGGGTTCGAACACCGGGGAGCTGTTTTTT. It codes for CASRPPLTSGGSNTGELFF.

The rearrangement joins TRBV30 to TRBJ1-4, with unresolved D. V lost 1 base and J lost 0, with 6 bases in between. The CDR3 covers 14 residues. Germline assignment: CDR1 GTSNPN and CDR2 SVGIG (reference sequence). DNA for the CDR3: TGTGCCTGGAGTGGGCAGGCAACTAATGAAAAACTGTTTTTT. This sequence encodes CAWSGQATNEKLFF.

The chain links TRBV2 to TRBJ1-4; D ambiguous. V dropped 2 bases and J dropped 5 bases, with 0 bases sitting between them. This CDR3 is 11 amino acids long. CDR1 is SNHLY, CDR2 FYNNEI, per germline. CDR3 in amino acids: CASSENEKLFF. DNA of the CDR3: TGTGCCAGCAGTGAAAATGAAAAACTGTTTTTT.

The CDR3 DNA reads TGTGCCAGTAGAGCAGAGGACAGGGTCTTTTATGGCTACACCTTC. Translated, it gives CASRAEDRVFYGYTF. The chain links TRBV19 to TRBJ1-2; 8 nucleotides align to TRBD1. The CDR3 is 15 residues long. The germline CDR1 and CDR2 sequences are LNHDA and SQIVND (reference sequence). J was trimmed by 5 bases and V by 6 bases; bases with no gene match: 11. The whole variable domain, filled in from reference TRBV19 and TRBJ1-2, reads DGGITQSPKYLFRKEGQNVTLSCEQNLNHDAMYWYRQDPGQGLRLIYYSQIVNDFQKGDIAEGYSVSREKKESFPLTVTSAQKNPTAFYLCASRAEDRVFYGYTFGSGTRLTVV.

The chain uses TRBV5-5 and TRBJ2-6; no definite D call. From germline, CDR1 is SGHKS and CDR2 YYEKEE (reference sequence). This CDR3 has 16 amino acids. Trimming removed 6 bases from V and 0 bases from J, with 13 bases in between. CDR3 nucleotides: TGTGCCAGCACGCCACCTCCTGGCTCTGGGGCCAACGTCCTGACTTTC. Translating gives CASTPPPGSGANVLTF.

This rearrangement joins TRBV30 to TRBJ1-2, with D possibly matching TRBD1 (6 bases). The CDR3 spans 14 residues. Germline V gene data show CDR1 as GTSNPN and CDR2 as SVGIG (reference sequence). Trimming cost V 0 bases and J 4 bases, with 12 bases left between them. CDR3 bases: TGTGCCTGGAGTGTACAACAGGGCAGCTATGGCTACACCTTC. It yields the protein CAWSVQQGSYGYTF.

The gene calls are TRBV12-3 or TRBV12-4 and TRBJ2-5; D is unresolved. The CDR3 spans 13 residues. V lost 5 bases to trimming and J lost 10 bases, with 17 bases between them. The CDR3 region has the DNA TGTGCCAGCAGTCACCCCACTCTCTATAACCAGTACTTC. Amino acids: CASSHPTLYNQYF.

V usage is TRBV11-2 and J usage is TRBJ1-6, with 8 bases lining up with TRBD1. V shed 5 bases and J 9 bases; nucleotides not matched to a gene: 6. There are 14 residues in the CDR3. Germline CDR1 SGHAT, CDR2 FQNNGV. In nucleotides, the CDR3 is TGTGCCAGCAGCCCCCGGGACAGGTTTTCACCCCTCCACTTT. Residues: CASSPRDRFSPLHF.

The V gene is TRBV18, the J gene TRBJ2-1; the D is unclear. Germline V gene data show CDR1 as KGHSH and CDR2 as LQKENI. This CDR3 is built from 15 residues. With 2 bases removed from V and 4 bases from J, the gap between germline ends came to 12 bases. The CDR3 loop reads CASSPSSTPYNEQFF. The CDR3 nucleotides read TGTGCCAGCTCACCATCATCCACTCCATACAATGAGCAGTTCTTC.

The gene calls are TRBV6-5 and TRBJ2-7; 7 bases map to TRBD1. The CDR3 is 14 residues long. Germline CDR1 is MNHEY and CDR2 is SVGAGI. The V gene end was trimmed by 7 bases and the J gene end by 5 bases; junction bases not matched to a gene: 11. The CDR3 region is CASIRDSSAHEQYF. The CDR3 DNA reads as TGTGCCAGCATCCGGGACAGTTCCGCCCACGAGCAGTACTTC.

The chain couples TRBV11-2 to TRBJ2-1; TRBD2 aligns across 10 bases. V lost 4 bases to trimming and J lost 5 bases; unmatched junction nucleotides: 14. The CDR3 totals 18 residues. Germline V gene lookup returns CDR1 SGHAT and CDR2 FQNNGV. The CDR3 region is CASSSPAGLAGDNNEQFF. DNA for the CDR3: TGTGCCAGCAGCTCCCCCGCGGGGCTAGCGGGGGACAACAATGAGCAGTTCTTC.

The chain combines TRBV18 with TRBJ1-1; a weak D match, TRBD1 (5 bases). The CDR3 runs to 13 residues. Germline CDR1 and CDR2: KGHSH and LQKENI. The germline V and J ends were trimmed by 3 bases and 2 bases, with 7 bases remaining between them. CDR3 residues: CASSPGTNTEAFF. The CDR3 DNA follows: TGTGCCAGCTCACCCGGGACTAACACTGAAGCTTTCTTT. Variable domain in full (rest from reference TRBV18 and TRBJ1-1): NAGVMQNPRHLVRRRGQEARLRCSPMKGHSHVYWYRQLPEEGLKFMVYLQKENIIDESGMPKERFSAEFPKEGPSILRIQQVVRGDSAAYFCASSPGTNTEAFFGQGTRLTVV.

CDR3 DNA: TGTGCCAGCTCACCACCTCTGAGGACTGAAGCTTTCTTT. This encodes CASSPPLRTEAFF. V is TRBV18 and J is TRBJ1-1; D uncertain. Trimming cost V 0 bases and J 5 bases, with 7 bases left between them. CDR1 and CDR2 (germline): KGHSH, LQKENI. The CDR3 is 13 amino acids.

The chain employs TRBV14 and TRBJ1-2; D is uncertain. Trimming took off 0 bases at V and 8 bases at J, with 13 bases between the two ends. Germline V gene sequence: CDR1 SGHDN, CDR2 FVKESK. The CDR3 is 14 amino acids. The DNA of the CDR3 is TGTGCCAGCAGCCAAGATCTAGGTCGAGGGGGCTACACCTTC. This translates into CASSQDLGRGGYTF.

This chain uses TRBV9 with TRBJ2-3, with 10 positions matching TRBD2. The ends lost 0 bases at V and 3 bases at J; junction bases unmatched: 4. The CDR3 covers 16 residues. The germline V gene has CDR1 SGDLS and CDR2 YYNGEE. The CDR3, as DNA: TGTGCCAGCAGCGTAGAAAGCGGGGGGGCTACAGATACGCAGTATTTT. Amino acids: CASSVESGGATDTQYF.